This is a list of T cell receptor beta chains from one sample in a study of naive and memory T cell subsets. TCRdb redid the calling of the UMI-ligation and nested PCR reads with MiXCR, one entry per CDR3 protein. Of 140,000 to 150,000 distinct CDR3 sequences listed, 22% are singletons. Material: naive CD4+ T cells from blood. These receptors all stem from a human donor in good health. Each CDR3 is given with its conserved first and last residue. The order of the fields is V gene, J gene, clone size, D gene, CDR3 protein, CDR3 DNA. The D gene is left open where the match is weak. Not every row has a clone size; where given, it reads once, few, many or a size class.

>TRBV28|TRBJ2-3|.|TRBD2
CASSLLPSAGEDTDTQYF
TGTGCCAGCAGTTTATTGCCCTCAGCGGGAGAGGACACAGATACGCAGTATTTT
>TRBV6-6|TRBJ1-6|few|TRBD1
CASSPTGTGWSPLHF
TGTGCCAGCAGTCCAACAGGGACAGGATGGTCACCCCTCCACTTT
>TRBV29-1|TRBJ2-1|few|TRBD2
CSGLGLAGTINEQFF
TGCAGCGGGCTGGGACTAGCGGGAACCATCAATGAGCAGTTCTTC
>TRBV18|TRBJ2-7|.|.
CASSPRQGQNYEQYF
TGTGCCAGCTCACCTCGTCAAGGACAGAATTACGAGCAGTACTTC
>TRBV5-1|TRBJ2-7|few|TRBD1
CASSLGTGISYEQYF
TGCGCCAGCAGCTTAGGGACAGGGATCTCCTACGAGCAGTACTTC
>TRBV7-2|TRBJ2-2|once|TRBD2
CASSLLYSGRAGGAGELFF
TGTGCCAGCAGCTTACTGTACAGCGGGAGGGCCGGAGGCGCCGGGGAGCTGTTTTTT
>TRBV12-3/TRBV12-4|TRBJ1-5|.|TRBD1
CASSLWDRVQPQHF
TGTGCCAGCAGTTTATGGGACAGGGTTCAGCCCCAGCATTTT
>TRBV12-3/TRBV12-4|TRBJ2-7|many|TRBD1
CASSFSMDRGPEQYF
TGTGCCAGCAGTTTTTCAATGGACAGGGGGCCCGAGCAGTACTTC
>TRBV11-3|TRBJ2-2|.|.
CASSFGFGELFF
TGTGCCAGCAGCTTCGGCTTCGGGGAGCTGTTTTTT
>TRBV28|TRBJ2-2|many|.
CASSFAGTGELFF
TGTGCCAGCAGTTTCGCTGGGACCGGGGAGCTGTTTTTT
>TRBV5-1|TRBJ2-4|.|.
CASSPGSKNIQYF
TGCGCCAGCAGCCCGGGCTCCAAAAACATTCAGTACTTC
>TRBV19|TRBJ1-5|.|.
CASSIGWTENQPQHF
TGTGCCAGTAGTATTGGCTGGACAGAGAATCAGCCCCAGCATTTT
>TRBV12-3/TRBV12-4|TRBJ2-7|.|TRBD2
CASSLGLVRGRTREGEQYF
TGTGCCAGCAGTTTAGGGCTCGTGCGCGGGAGGACCCGCGAGGGCGAGCAGTACTTC
>TRBV28|TRBJ2-1|.|.
CTSSFRFKLNEQFF
TGTACCAGCAGTTTTCGTTTTAAGTTGAATGAGCAGTTCTTC
>TRBV6-2/TRBV6-3|TRBJ2-5|few|TRBD1
CASSPGQGAIGETQYF
TGTGCCAGCAGTCCAGGACAGGGGGCAATTGGAGAGACCCAGTACTTC
>TRBV29-1|TRBJ1-4|.|TRBD1
CSVHWGQFGEKLFF
TGCAGCGTTCACTGGGGACAGTTCGGCGAAAAACTGTTTTTT
>TRBV7-8|TRBJ2-7|.|.
CASSRILAYEQYF
TGTGCCAGCAGCAGAATACTAGCTTACGAGCAGTACTTC
>TRBV6-2/TRBV6-3|TRBJ1-2|.|.
CASSYSPGRVNGYTF
TGTGCCAGCAGTTACTCCCCCGGCAGGGTGAATGGCTACACCTTC
>TRBV5-1|TRBJ2-1|.|.
CASSLSGDGQFF
TGCGCCAGCAGCTTAAGCGGCGATGGGCAGTTCTTC
>TRBV10-3|TRBJ2-7|few|.
CAISESALEGEQYF
TGTGCCATCAGTGAGTCCGCCCTTGAGGGCGAGCAGTACTTC
>TRBV6-1|TRBJ2-3|few|.
CASSHAGARTDTQYF
TGTGCCAGCTCCCACGCCGGGGCCCGCACAGATACGCAGTATTTT
>TRBV4-3|TRBJ1-1|.|.
CASSQVGSGLAEAFF
TGCGCCAGCAGCCAAGTTGGATCAGGGCTTGCTGAAGCTTTCTTT
>TRBV25-1|TRBJ2-5|.|.
CASSEWPSWTQYF
TGTGCCAGCAGTGAATGGCCCTCTTGGACCCAGTACTTC
>TRBV7-2|TRBJ2-1|.|.
CASSFILQRAYNEQFF
TGTGCCAGCAGCTTCATTCTCCAGCGAGCCTACAATGAGCAGTTCTTC
>TRBV2|TRBJ2-1|few|.
CASSASASSYNEQFF
TGTGCCAGCAGCGCTAGCGCCAGCTCCTACAATGAGCAGTTCTTC